The clone carrying this T cell receptor (beta chain) was detected ten times or more. Its specificity is not known. The record originates from a study of T-cell reconstitution after alpha-beta-depleted transplantation in children. The V gene's germline CDR1 is DFQATT and CDR2 SNEGSKA (reference sequence). The V end lost 3 bases, the J end lost 11 bases, and 13 bases lay between the germline ends. The CDR3 has 11 amino acids. The TCRbeta library incorporated unique molecular identifiers. TCRdb called the PCR reads again in MiXCR, with one record for every CDR3 protein. The repertoire holds some 190,000 distinct CDR3 sequences, with more than 9.5% as singletons. Study-wide points: Reported findings indicate that, about two months after transplant, alpha-beta T cells came from several hundred expanded clones, which were derived from non-depleted graft cells. After one year, T-cell counts and TCRbeta diversity mostly came from new T cells.

Here the sequenced sample was PBMCs, taken before TCRalphabeta/CD19-depleted stem cell transplant. This sequence originates from a boy between 2 and 15 years old with acute myeloid leukemia, due to receive a stem cell transplant. The rearrangement uses TRBV20-1 and TRBJ1-1; weak D call: TRBD1 (6 bases). The CDR3 loop reads CSASLGAGAFF. CDR3 in DNA: TGCAGTGCTAGTTTGGGGGCGGGGGCTTTCTTT.